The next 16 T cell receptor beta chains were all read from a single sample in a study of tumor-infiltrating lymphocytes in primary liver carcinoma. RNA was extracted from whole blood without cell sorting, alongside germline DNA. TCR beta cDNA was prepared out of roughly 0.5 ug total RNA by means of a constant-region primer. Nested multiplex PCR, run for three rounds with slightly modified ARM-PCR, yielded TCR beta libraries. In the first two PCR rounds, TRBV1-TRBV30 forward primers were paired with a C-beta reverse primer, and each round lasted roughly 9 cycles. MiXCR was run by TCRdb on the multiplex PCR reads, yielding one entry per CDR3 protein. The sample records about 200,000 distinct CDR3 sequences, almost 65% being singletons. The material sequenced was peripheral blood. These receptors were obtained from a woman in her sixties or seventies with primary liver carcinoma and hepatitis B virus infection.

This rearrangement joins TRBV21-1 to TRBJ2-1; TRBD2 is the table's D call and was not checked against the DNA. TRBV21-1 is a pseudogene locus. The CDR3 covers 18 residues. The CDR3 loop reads CASSEPGTSPRLCNEQFF. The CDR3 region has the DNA TGTGCCAGCAGCGAACCCGGGACTAGCCCCCGTCTTTGTAATGAGCAGTTCTTC.

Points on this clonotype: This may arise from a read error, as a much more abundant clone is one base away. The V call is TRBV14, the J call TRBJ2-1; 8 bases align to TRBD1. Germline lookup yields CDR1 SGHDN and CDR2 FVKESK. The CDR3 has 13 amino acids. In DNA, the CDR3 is TGTGCCAGCGGCCAGGCCCGGACAGGGAGGCAGTTCTTC. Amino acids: CASGQARTGRQFF.

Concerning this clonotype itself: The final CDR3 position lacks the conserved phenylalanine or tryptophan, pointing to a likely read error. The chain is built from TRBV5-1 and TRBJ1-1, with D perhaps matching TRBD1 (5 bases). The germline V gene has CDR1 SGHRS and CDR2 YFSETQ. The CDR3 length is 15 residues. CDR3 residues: CVSSPPGGTNTEAFL. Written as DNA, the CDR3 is TGCGTCAGCAGCCCACCGGGGGGGACGAACACTGAAGCTTTCTTA.

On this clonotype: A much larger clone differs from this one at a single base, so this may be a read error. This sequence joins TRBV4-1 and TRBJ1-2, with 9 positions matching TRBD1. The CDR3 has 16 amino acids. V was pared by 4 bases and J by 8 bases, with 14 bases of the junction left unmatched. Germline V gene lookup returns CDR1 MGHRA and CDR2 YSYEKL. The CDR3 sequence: CASSPMRLQGAGGYTF. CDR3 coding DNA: TGCGCCAGCAGCCCCATGAGATTACAGGGGGCCGGGGGCTACACCTTC.

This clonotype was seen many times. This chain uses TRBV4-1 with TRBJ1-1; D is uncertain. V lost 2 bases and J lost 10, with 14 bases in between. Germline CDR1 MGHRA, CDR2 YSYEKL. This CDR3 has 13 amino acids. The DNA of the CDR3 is TGCGCCAGCAGCCAATCCTCCGGGGTTTCAGCTTTCTTT. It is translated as CASSQSSGVSAFF.

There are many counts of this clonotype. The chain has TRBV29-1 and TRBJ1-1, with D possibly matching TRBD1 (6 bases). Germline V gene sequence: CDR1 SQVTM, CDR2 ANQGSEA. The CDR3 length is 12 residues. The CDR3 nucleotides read TGCATAGCAAGCAGGGGGAACACTGAAGCTTTCTTT. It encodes CIASRGNTEAFF.

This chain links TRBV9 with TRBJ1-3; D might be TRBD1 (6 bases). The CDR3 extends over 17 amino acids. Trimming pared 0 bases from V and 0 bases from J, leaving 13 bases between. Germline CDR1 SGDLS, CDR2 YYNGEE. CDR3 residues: CASSVEDRPSSGNTIYF. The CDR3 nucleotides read TGTGCCAGCAGCGTAGAGGACAGACCTAGCTCTGGAAACACCATATATTTT.

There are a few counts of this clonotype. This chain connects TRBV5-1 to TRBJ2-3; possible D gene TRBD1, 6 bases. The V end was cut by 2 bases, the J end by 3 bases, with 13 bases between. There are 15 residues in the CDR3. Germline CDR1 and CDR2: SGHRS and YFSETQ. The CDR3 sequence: CASSLQGHFTDTQYF. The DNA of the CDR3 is TGCGCCAGCAGCTTACAGGGACACTTTACAGATACGCAGTATTTT.

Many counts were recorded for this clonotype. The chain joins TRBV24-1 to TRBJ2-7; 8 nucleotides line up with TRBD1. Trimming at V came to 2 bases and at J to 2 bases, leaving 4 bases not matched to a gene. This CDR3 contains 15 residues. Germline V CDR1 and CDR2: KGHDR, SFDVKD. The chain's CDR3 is CATSDSRTGTYEQYF. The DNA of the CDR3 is TGTGCCACCAGTGATTCGAGGACAGGGACCTACGAGCAGTACTTC.

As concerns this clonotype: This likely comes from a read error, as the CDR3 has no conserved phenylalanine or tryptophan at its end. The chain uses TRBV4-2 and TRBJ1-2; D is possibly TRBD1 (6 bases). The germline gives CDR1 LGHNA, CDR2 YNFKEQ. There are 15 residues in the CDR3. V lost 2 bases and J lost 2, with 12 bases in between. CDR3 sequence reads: CASSQPGDTNYGYTY. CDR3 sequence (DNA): TGTGCCAGCAGCCAACCTGGGGACACCAACTATGGCTACACCTAC.

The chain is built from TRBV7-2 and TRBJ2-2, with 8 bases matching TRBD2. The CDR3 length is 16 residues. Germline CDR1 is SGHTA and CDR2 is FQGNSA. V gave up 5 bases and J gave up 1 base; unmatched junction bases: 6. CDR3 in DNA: TGTGCCAGCAGCAGCGGAGCGGGAGTGAACACCGGGGAGCTGTTTTTT. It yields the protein CASSSGAGVNTGELFF.

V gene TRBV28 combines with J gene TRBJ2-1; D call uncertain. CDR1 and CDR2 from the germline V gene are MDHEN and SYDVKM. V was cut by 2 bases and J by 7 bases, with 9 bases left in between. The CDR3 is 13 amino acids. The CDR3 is CASSLPHRNEQFF. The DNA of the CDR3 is TGTGCCAGCAGTTTACCGCACAGAAATGAGCAGTTCTTC.

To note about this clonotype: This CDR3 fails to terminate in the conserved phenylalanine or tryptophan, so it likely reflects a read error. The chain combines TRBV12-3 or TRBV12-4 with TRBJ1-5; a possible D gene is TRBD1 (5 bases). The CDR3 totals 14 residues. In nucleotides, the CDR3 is TGTGCCAGCAGTTCAGGGTCGGGGGATCAGCTCCAGCATTCT. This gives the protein CASSSGSGDQLQHS.

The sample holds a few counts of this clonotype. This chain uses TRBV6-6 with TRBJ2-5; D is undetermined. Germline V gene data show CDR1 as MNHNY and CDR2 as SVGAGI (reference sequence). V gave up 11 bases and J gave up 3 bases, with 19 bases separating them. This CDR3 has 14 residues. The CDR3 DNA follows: TGTGCCGGCACCGACGGGCTAACCGAAGAGACCCAGTACTTC. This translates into CAGTDGLTEETQYF.

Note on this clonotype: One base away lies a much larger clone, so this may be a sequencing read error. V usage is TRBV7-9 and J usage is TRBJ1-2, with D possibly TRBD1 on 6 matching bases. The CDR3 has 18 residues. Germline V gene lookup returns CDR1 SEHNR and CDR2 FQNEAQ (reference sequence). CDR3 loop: CVSSFYREVSRVPYGYTF. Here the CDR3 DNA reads TGTGTCAGCAGCTTTTACAGGGAGGTATCGAGAGTACCGTATGGCTACACCTTC.

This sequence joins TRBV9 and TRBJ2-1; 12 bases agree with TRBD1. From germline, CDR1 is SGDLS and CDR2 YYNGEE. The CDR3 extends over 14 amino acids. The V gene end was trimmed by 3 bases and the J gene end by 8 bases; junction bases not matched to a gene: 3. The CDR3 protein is CASSAGTGGDEQFF. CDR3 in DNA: TGTGCCAGCAGCGCCGGGACAGGGGGCGATGAGCAGTTCTTC. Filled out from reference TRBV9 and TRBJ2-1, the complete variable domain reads DSGVTQTPKHLITATGQRVTLRCSPRSGDLSVYWYQQSLDQGLQFLIQYYNGEERAKGNILERFSAQQFPDLHSELNLSSLELGDSALYFCASSAGTGGDEQFFGPGTRLTVL.